The next 24 T cell receptor beta chains were all read from a single sample in a study of control samples from healthy donors and cancer patients. Sequenced by immunoSEQ multiplex PCR; TCRdb stores in-frame clones only, minus some. Of roughly 170,000 clones listed, approximately 94% are singletons. The specimen sequenced was blood. Receptors were obtained from a woman aged 18 to 35 in good health.

This chain uses TRBV9 with TRBJ2-1, with 11 nucleotides matching TRBD2. The CDR3 has 17 residues. Per germline, CDR1 SGDLS and CDR2 YYNGEE. V lost 0 bases and J lost 0; bases outside the gene matches: 2. CDR3 sequence (DNA): TGTGCCAGCAGCGTAGGACTAGCGGGGCTCTCCTACAATGAGCAGTTCTTC. Its protein is CASSVGLAGLSYNEQFF.

This chain joins TRBV6-5 and TRBJ1-2, with 7 bases identical to TRBD1. Trimming cost V 6 bases and J 4 bases; bases outside gene matches: 8. CDR3 length equals 14 residues. CDR1 is MNHEY and CDR2 is SVGAGI in the germline V gene. CDR3 loop: CASSRQGMSYGYTF. CDR3 nucleotides: TGTGCCAGCAGCCGACAGGGAATGAGCTATGGCTACACCTTC.

This chain joins TRBV6-6 and TRBJ1-1; the match to TRBD1 covers 9 bases. Germline CDR1 and CDR2: MNHNY and SVGAGI (reference sequence). The CDR3 runs to 15 residues. V lost 4 bases, J lost 4 bases, and 7 bases stayed unmatched. CDR3 sequence reads: CASSSGTGRSTEAFF. CDR3 in DNA: TGTGCCAGCAGTTCCGGGACAGGGCGGAGCACTGAAGCTTTCTTT.

The chain links TRBV19 to TRBJ1-6; D not certain. Germline values: CDR1 LNHDA, CDR2 SQIVND (reference sequence). The CDR3 runs to 14 residues. Trimming shortened V by 5 bases and J by 4 bases, and 9 bases separated the two germline ends. The CDR3 protein is CASSPAAYNSPLHF. CDR3 sequence (DNA): TGTGCCAGTAGTCCGGCGGCGTATAATTCACCCCTCCACTTT. The whole variable domain, filled in from reference TRBV19 and TRBJ1-6, reads DGGITQSPKYLFRKEGQNVTLSCEQNLNHDAMYWYRQDPGQGLRLIYYSQIVNDFQKGDIAEGYSVSREKKESFPLTVTSAQKNPTAFYLCASSPAAYNSPLHFGNGTRLTVT.

The chain employs TRBV28 and TRBJ1-1; D is undetermined. CDR1 is MDHEN and CDR2 is SYDVKM in the germline V gene. V was shortened by 3 bases and J by 6 bases, with 8 bases between the two germline ends. CDR3 length: 12 residues. CDR3 protein: CASSFLSAEAFF. CDR3 sequence (DNA): TGTGCCAGCAGTTTCCTATCGGCTGAAGCTTTCTTT. The variable domain in full, completed from reference TRBV28 and TRBJ1-1, reads DVKVTQSSRYLVKRTGEKVFLECVQDMDHENMFWYRQDPGLGLRLIYFSYDVKMKEKGDIPEGYSVSREKKERFSLILESASTNQTSMYLCASSFLSAEAFFGQGTRLTVV.

This chain links TRBV15 with TRBJ2-1, with 9 bases aligning to TRBD1. V shed 3 bases and J 7 bases; nucleotides not matched to a gene: 4. In germline, CDR1 is LNHNV, CDR2 YYDKDF (reference sequence). This CDR3 is 14 amino acids long. The CDR3 coding sequence is TGTGCCACCAGCAGGGGGACAGGGTTGAATGAGCAGTTCTTC. Translation: CATSRGTGLNEQFF.

This chain joins TRBV5-6 and TRBJ2-2; D is unclear. V was clipped by 6 bases and J by 6 bases, with 18 bases between them. The CDR3 runs 15 residues. Germline V gives CDR1 SGHDT, CDR2 YYEEEE. In DNA form, the CDR3 reads TGTGCCAGCACCCCCCAACCAGGATTCGCCGGGGAGCTGTTTTTT. Translated, it gives CASTPQPGFAGELFF.

This sequence joins TRBV11-3 and TRBJ1-2; 7 bases match TRBD1. Germline assignment: CDR1 SGHNT and CDR2 YENEEA. This CDR3 is built from 16 residues. Germline trimming cut 3 bases from V and 7 bases from J; bases unmatched to any gene: 14. CDR3 DNA: TGTGCCAGCAGCTTTTTCTCTTGGGGACAGCAGCGTGGCTACACCTTC. Its protein product is CASSFFSWGQQRGYTF.

The V and J genes are TRBV12-3 or TRBV12-4 and TRBJ2-7; D uncertain. Trimming left V 3 bases short and J 5 bases short, with 5 bases between. The CDR3 is 11 amino acids. CDR3 residues: CASSLVDEQYF. CDR3 nucleotide sequence: TGTGCCAGCAGTTTGGTAGACGAGCAGTACTTC.

This chain's CDR3 is CASSQGTIGDRYGYTF. The CDR3 nucleotides are TGTGCCAGCAGCCAAGGAACAATAGGGGATCGGTATGGCTACACCTTC. The V call is TRBV3-1 (or the pseudogene TRBV3-2), the J call TRBJ1-2; possibly TRBD1 for D (5 bases). Trimming left V 1 base short and J 5 bases short, with 17 bases between. The CDR3 covers 16 residues. Germline values: CDR1 LGHDT, CDR2 YNNKEL (reference sequence).

This chain connects TRBV10-3 to TRBJ1-2, with D tentatively TRBD1 (5 bases). Germline CDR1 reads ENHRY; CDR2 reads SYGVKD. The V end was cut by 8 bases, the J end by 0 bases, with 10 bases between. The CDR3 runs 13 residues. CDR3 sequence reads: CAIGAPTNYGYTF. In nucleotides, the CDR3 is TGTGCCATCGGGGCACCAACTAACTATGGCTACACCTTC.

The rearrangement joins TRBV5-5 to TRBJ2-1, with a weak D call TRBD1 (5 bases). V was trimmed by 1 base and J by 7 bases, leaving 9 bases between them. The CDR3 covers 13 residues. Per germline, CDR1 SGHKS and CDR2 YYEKEE (reference sequence). The CDR3: CASSLWSGNEQFF. The DNA of the CDR3 is TGTGCCAGCAGCTTGTGGTCAGGGAATGAGCAGTTCTTC.

CDR3 sequence: CATSEIDSGQPQHF. In DNA, the CDR3 is TGTGCCACCAGTGAAATCGACAGCGGTCAGCCCCAGCATTTT. The rearrangement links TRBV24-1 to TRBJ1-5; tentative D call: TRBD1 (5 bases). Trimming removed 4 bases at V and 6 bases at J, with 12 bases between. The CDR3 consists of 14 residues. The germline CDR1 and CDR2 sequences are KGHDR and SFDVKD.

The table lists this clone with many counts. The gene calls are TRBV3-1 (or the pseudogene TRBV3-2) and TRBJ1-2; tentatively, D is TRBD1 (5 bases). Trimming cost V 1 base and J 14 bases, with 11 bases left between them. The germline gives CDR1 LGHDT, CDR2 YNNKEL (reference sequence). The CDR3 covers 11 residues. For the CDR3, the DNA is TGTGCCAGCAGCCAAGGGGGCACGGCTACCTTC. This codes for CASSQGGTATF.

The V gene is TRBV11-2, the J gene TRBJ2-6, with D possibly TRBD1 on 5 matching bases. CDR3 size: 13 residues. With 6 bases removed from V and 2 bases from J, the gap between germline ends came to 5 bases. Germline CDR1 reads SGHAT; CDR2 reads FQNNGV. The CDR3 DNA reads TGTGCCAGCAGGGGGCCTGGGGCCAACGTCCTGACTTTC. It is translated as CASRGPGANVLTF.

The chain has TRBV11-2 and TRBJ2-3, with D tentatively TRBD1 (5 bases). Between the trimmed V and J ends, which lost 1 base and 0 bases, there was a span of 8 bases. The CDR3 is 15 residues long. Germline V CDR1 and CDR2: SGHAT, FQNNGV. The CDR3 loop reads CASSLGGGSTDTQYF. In DNA, the CDR3 is TGTGCCAGCAGCTTAGGGGGCGGTAGCACAGATACGCAGTATTTT.

The rearrangement joins TRBV10-1 to TRBJ1-1; D remains ambiguous. V gave up 3 bases and J gave up 7 bases, with 9 bases separating them. The CDR3 runs to 12 residues. CDR1 and CDR2 from the germline V gene are WNHNN and SYGVQD (reference sequence). CDR3 loop: CASSDRGDEAFF. The CDR3 bases are TGCGCCAGCAGTGACCGTGGGGATGAAGCTTTCTTT.

The gene calls are TRBV13 and TRBJ1-2, with D unclear. V shed 5 bases and J shed 2 bases, with 15 bases lying between them. The CDR3 loop spans 15 amino acids. Germline V gene lookup returns CDR1 PRHDT and CDR2 FYEKMQ (reference sequence). CDR3: CASSLRRTANYGYTF. The CDR3 DNA is TGTGCCAGCAGCCTCCGGAGGACCGCCAACTATGGCTACACCTTC.

This chain uses TRBV10-2 with TRBJ2-7; TRBD2 aligns across 7 bases. With 7 bases clipped from V and 3 bases from J, the junction kept 3 bases outside the gene matches. The CDR3 totals 12 residues. Germline lookup yields CDR1 WSHSY and CDR2 SAAADI. The CDR3 here is CASTASGYEQYF. The CDR3 coding sequence is TGCGCCAGCACGGCTAGCGGCTACGAGCAGTACTTC.

J is TRBJ1-1 and V is TRBV10-2, with D hard to call. This CDR3 is built from 13 residues. The ends were cut back, 8 bases at V and 1 base at J, with 11 bases in the middle. Germline values: CDR1 WSHSY, CDR2 SAAADI. The CDR3 sequence is CASLGRGNTEAFF. The CDR3 bases are TGCGCCAGCCTAGGACGGGGGAACACTGAAGCTTTCTTT.

The rearrangement joins TRBV27 to TRBJ1-2; D not resolved. CDR1 and CDR2 from the germline V gene are MNHEY and SMNVEV (reference sequence). Trimming removed 2 bases at V and 3 bases at J, with 16 bases between. This CDR3 spans 16 amino acids. CDR3 protein: CASSLKPAGVDYGYTF. CDR3 bases: TGTGCCAGCAGTTTAAAGCCGGCCGGGGTGGACTATGGCTACACCTTC.

This chain links TRBV5-1 with TRBJ1-2, with a possible D match to TRBD1 (5 bases). Germline CDR1 and CDR2: SGHRS and YFSETQ. This CDR3 comprises 12 residues. V shed 4 bases and J shed 7 bases, with 11 bases lying between them. The DNA for the CDR3 is TGCGCCAGCAGCGGGGCTTATAGTGGCTACACCTTC. Residues: CASSGAYSGYTF.

This chain joins TRBV6-6 and TRBJ1-1; the D is unclear. Between the trimmed V and J ends, which lost 10 bases and 2 bases, there was a span of 14 bases. The CDR3 contains 13 residues. Germline values: CDR1 MNHNY, CDR2 SVGAGI (reference sequence). The chain's CDR3 is CATDQNGNTEAFF. The CDR3 DNA reads as TGTGCCACCGACCAGAATGGCAACACTGAAGCTTTCTTT.

J is TRBJ1-2 and V is TRBV28; 8 bases agree with TRBD1. The trim removed 7 bases at V and 8 bases at J, leaving 21 bases unmatched. CDR3 length: 17 amino acids. The V gene's germline CDR1 is MDHEN and CDR2 SYDVKM. CDR3 sequence reads: CASTTLQRPRGRWGYTF. For the CDR3, the DNA is TGTGCCAGCACCACTCTTCAAAGGCCCAGGGGGCGTTGGGGCTACACCTTC.